The clone carrying this T cell receptor beta chain was counted a single time. The CDR3 contains 13 residues. Germline V CDR1 and CDR2: SGHNT, YYREEE (reference sequence). The ends lost 5 bases at V and 5 bases at J; junction bases unmatched: 6. These data come from a study of blood T cell repertoires in COVID-19. The repertoire was sequenced with immunoSEQ multiplex PCR; TCRdb's copy has only in-frame clones and lacks some. The sample has about 150,000 clones; roughly 78% are singletons. This sequence was found in a woman aged 45-60 years who had recovered from COVID-19. The sequencing sample was made of PBMCs or T cells enriched from blood (not recorded which). The chain employs TRBV5-4 and TRBJ2-5; 7 bases are a match to TRBD1. The CDR3 spells CASSQGQSETQYF. The DNA for the CDR3 is TGTGCCAGCAGTCAGGGACAGTCCGAGACCCAGTACTTC.